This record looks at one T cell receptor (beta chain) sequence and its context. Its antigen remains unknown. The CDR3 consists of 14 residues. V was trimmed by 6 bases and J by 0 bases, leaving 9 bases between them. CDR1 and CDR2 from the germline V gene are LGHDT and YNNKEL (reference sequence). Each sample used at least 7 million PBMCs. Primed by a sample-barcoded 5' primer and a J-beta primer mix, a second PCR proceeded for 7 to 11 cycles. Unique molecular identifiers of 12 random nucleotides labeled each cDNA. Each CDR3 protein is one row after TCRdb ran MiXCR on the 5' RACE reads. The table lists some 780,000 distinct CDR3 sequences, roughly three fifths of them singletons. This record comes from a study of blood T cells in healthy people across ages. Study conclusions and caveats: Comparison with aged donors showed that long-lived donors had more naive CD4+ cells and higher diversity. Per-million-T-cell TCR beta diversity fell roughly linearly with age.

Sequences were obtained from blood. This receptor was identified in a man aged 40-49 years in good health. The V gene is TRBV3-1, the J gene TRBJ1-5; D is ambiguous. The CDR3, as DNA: TGTGCCAGCAGTCAGGACTATAGCAATCAGCCCCAGCATTTT. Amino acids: CASSQDYSNQPQHF.